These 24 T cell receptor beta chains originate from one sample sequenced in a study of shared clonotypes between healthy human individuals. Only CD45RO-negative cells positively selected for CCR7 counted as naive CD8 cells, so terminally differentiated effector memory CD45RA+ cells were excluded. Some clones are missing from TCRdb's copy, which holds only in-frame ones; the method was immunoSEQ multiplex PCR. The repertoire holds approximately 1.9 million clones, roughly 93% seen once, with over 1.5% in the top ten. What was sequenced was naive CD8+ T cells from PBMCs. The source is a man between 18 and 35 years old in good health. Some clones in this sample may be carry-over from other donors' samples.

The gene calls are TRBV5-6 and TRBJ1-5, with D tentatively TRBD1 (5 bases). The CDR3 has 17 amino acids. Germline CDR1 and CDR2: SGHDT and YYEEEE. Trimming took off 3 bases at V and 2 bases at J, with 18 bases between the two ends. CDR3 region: CASSSQGGDWGNQPQHF. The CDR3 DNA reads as TGTGCCAGCAGCTCGCAGGGTGGGGATTGGGGCAATCAGCCCCAGCATTTT.

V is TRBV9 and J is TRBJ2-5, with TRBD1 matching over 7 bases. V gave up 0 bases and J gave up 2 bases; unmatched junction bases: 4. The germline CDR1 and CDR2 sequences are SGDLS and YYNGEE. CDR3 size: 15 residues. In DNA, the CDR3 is TGTGCCAGCAGCGTAGCTAGGGACAGACAAGAGACCCAGTACTTC. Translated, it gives CASSVARDRQETQYF.

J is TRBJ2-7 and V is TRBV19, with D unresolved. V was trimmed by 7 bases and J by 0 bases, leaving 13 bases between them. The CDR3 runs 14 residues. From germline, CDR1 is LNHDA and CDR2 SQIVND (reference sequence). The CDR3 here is CASKETPSSYEQYF. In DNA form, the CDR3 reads TGTGCCAGTAAGGAGACTCCTAGCTCCTACGAGCAGTACTTC.

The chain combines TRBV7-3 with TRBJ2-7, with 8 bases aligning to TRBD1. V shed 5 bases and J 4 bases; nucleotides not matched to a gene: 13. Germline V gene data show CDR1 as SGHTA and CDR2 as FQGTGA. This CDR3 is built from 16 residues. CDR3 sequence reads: CASSPAPAGGPYEQYF. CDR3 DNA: TGTGCCAGCAGCCCTGCCCCGGCAGGGGGCCCTTACGAGCAGTACTTC.

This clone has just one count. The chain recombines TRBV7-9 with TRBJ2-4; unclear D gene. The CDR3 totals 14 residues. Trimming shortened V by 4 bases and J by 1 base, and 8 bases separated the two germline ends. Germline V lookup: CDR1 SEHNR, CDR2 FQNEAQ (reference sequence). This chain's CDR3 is CASSSDGAKNIQYF. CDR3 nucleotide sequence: TGTGCCAGCAGCTCGGATGGCGCCAAAAACATTCAGTACTTC.

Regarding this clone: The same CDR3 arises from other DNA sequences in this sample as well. DNA for the CDR3: TGCGCCAGCAGCTTGGCCGGGCTAGCGGGAGTGTACAATGAGCAGTTCTTC. Encoded protein: CASSLAGLAGVYNEQFF. The chain combines TRBV5-1 with TRBJ2-1; 10 bases are a match to TRBD2. J lost 4 bases, V lost 0 bases, and 7 bases had no gene match. Germline-derived CDR1 and CDR2 are SGHRS and YFSETQ. The CDR3 sequence is 17 residues long. Using reference TRBV5-1 and TRBJ2-1 for the parts outside the CDR3, the full variable domain is KAGVTQTPRYLIKTRGQQVTLSCSPISGHRSVSWYQQTPGQGLQFLFEYFSETQRNKGNFPGRFSGRQFSNSRSEMNVSTLELGDSALYLCASSLAGLAGVYNEQFFGPGTRLTVL.

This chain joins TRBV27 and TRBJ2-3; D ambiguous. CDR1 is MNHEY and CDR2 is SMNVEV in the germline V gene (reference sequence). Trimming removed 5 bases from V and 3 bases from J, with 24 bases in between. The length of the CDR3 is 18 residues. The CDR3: CASSPVQLPSSWTDTQYF. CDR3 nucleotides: TGTGCCAGCAGTCCCGTACAACTACCCTCCTCTTGGACAGATACGCAGTATTTT.

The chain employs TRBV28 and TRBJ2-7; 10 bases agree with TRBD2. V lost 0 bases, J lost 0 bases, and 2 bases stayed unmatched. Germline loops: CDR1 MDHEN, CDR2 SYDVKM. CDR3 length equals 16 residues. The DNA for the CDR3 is TGTGCCAGCAGTTTATGGGCTAGCGGGAGCTCCTACGAGCAGTACTTC. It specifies CASSLWASGSSYEQYF.

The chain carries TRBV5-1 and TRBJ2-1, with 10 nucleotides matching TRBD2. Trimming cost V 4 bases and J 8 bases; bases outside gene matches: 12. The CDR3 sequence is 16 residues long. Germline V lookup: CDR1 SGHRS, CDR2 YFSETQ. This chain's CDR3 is CASSLALAGEFDEQFF. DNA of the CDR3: TGCGCCAGCAGCCTGGCTCTAGCGGGAGAATTTGATGAGCAGTTCTTC.

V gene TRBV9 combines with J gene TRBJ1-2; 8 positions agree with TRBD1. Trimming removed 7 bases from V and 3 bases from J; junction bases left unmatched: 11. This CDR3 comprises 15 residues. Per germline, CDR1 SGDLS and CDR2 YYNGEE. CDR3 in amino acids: CASSIDRGEYYGYTF. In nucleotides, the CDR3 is TGTGCCAGCTCCATTGACAGGGGCGAATACTATGGCTACACCTTC. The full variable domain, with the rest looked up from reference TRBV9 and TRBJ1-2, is DSGVTQTPKHLITATGQRVTLRCSPRSGDLSVYWYQQSLDQGLQFLIQYYNGEERAKGNILERFSAQQFPDLHSELNLSSLELGDSALYFCASSIDRGEYYGYTFGSGTRLTVV.

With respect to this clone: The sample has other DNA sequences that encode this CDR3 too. The CDR3 DNA sequence: TGTGCCAGCAGCGTGAGCGGGAGGATTAATGAGCAGTTCTTC. As protein: CASSVSGRINEQFF. This sequence joins TRBV9 and TRBJ2-1, with 9 nucleotides matching TRBD2. This CDR3 contains 14 residues. Germline CDR1 is SGDLS and CDR2 is YYNGEE. Trimming at V came to 2 bases and at J to 7 bases, leaving 4 bases not matched to a gene.

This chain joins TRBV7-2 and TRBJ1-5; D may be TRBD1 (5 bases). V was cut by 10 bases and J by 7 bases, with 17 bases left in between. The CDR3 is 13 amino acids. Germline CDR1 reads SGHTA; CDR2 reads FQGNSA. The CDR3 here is CATSLLRGQPQHF. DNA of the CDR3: TGTGCCACCTCCCTGCTTCGGGGGCAGCCCCAGCATTTT.

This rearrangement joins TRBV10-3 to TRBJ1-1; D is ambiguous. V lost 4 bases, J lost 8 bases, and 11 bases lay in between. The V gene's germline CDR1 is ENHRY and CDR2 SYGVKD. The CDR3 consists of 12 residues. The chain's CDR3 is CAISVGTQEAFF. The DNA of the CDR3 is TGTGCCATCAGTGTAGGAACACAAGAAGCTTTCTTT.

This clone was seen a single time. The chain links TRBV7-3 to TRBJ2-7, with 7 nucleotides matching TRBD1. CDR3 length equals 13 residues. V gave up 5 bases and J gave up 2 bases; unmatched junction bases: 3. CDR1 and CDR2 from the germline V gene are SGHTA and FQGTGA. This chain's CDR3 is CASSPGQTYEQYF. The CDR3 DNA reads TGTGCCAGCAGCCCGGGACAGACCTACGAGCAGTACTTC.

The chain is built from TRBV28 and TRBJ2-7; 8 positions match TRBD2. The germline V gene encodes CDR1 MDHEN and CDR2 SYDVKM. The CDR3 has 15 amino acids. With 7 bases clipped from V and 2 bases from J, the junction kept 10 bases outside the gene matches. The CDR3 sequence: CASKKAGAPTYEQYF. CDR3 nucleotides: TGTGCCAGCAAGAAAGCGGGAGCCCCTACCTACGAGCAGTACTTC.

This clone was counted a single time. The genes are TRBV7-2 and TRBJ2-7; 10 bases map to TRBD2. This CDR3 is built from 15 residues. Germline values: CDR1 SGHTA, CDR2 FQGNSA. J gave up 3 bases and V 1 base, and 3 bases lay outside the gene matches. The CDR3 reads CASSLDGTSVYEQYF. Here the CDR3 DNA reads TGTGCCAGCAGCTTAGATGGGACTAGCGTCTACGAGCAGTACTTC.

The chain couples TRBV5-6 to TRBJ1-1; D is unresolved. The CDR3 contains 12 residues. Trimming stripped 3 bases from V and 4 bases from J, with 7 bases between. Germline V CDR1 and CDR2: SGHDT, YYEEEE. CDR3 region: CASSSDATEAFF. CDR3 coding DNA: TGTGCCAGCAGCTCAGACGCCACTGAAGCTTTCTTT.

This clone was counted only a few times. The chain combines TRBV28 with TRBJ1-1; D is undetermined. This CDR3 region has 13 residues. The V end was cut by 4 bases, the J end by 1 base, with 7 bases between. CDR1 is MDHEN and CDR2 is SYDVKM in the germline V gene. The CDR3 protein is CASSSYKNTEAFF. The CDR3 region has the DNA TGTGCCAGCAGTTCTTATAAGAACACTGAAGCTTTCTTT.

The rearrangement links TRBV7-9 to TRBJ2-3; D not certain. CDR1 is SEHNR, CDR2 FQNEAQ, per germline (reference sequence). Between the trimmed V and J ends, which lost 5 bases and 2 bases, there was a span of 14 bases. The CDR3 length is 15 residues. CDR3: CASSPTAVVTDTQYF. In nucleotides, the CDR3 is TGTGCCAGCAGCCCCACGGCGGTTGTCACAGATACGCAGTATTTT.

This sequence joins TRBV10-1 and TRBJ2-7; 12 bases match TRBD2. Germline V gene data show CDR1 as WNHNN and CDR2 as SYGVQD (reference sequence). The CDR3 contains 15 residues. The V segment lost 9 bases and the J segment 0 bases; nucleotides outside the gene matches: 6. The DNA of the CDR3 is TGCGCCAGTACCACTAGCGGGAGGAGCTCCTACGAGCAGTACTTC. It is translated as CASTTSGRSSYEQYF.

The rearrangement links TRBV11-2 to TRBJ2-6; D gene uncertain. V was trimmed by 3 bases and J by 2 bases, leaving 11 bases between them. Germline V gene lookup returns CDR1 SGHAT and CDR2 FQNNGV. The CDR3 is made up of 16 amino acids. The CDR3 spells CASSFLHWAGANVLTF. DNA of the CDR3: TGTGCCAGCAGCTTCCTACACTGGGCTGGGGCCAACGTCCTGACTTTC.

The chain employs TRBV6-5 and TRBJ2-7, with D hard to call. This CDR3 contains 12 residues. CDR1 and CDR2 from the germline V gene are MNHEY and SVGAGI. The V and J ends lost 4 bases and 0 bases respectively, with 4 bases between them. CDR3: CASSSASYEQYF. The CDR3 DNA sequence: TGTGCCAGCAGTTCCGCCTCCTACGAGCAGTACTTC.

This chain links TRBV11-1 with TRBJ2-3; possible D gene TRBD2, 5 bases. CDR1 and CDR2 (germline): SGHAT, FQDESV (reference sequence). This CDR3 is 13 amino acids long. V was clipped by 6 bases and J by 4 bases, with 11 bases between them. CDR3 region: CASRSREPDTQYF. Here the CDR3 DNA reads TGTGCCAGCAGGTCTAGGGAGCCAGATACGCAGTATTTT.

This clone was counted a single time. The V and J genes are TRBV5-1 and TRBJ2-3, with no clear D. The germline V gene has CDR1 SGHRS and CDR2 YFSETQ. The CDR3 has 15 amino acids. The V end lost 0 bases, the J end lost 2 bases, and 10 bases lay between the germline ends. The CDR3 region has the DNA TGCGCCAGCAGCTTGGAGGACGAAACCACAGATACGCAGTATTTT. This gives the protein CASSLEDETTDTQYF.